The 14 T cell receptor beta chains given below trace back to one sample, sequenced in a study of shared clonotypes between healthy human individuals. Clones were read by immunoSEQ multiplex PCR, and TCRdb kept only the in-frame ones, dropping some. The table shows around 1.9 million clones, with around 93% occurring only once. CD45RO-negative cells were positively selected for CCR7, leaving out terminally differentiated effector memory CD45RA+ cells. Sequenced: naive CD8+ T cells from PBMCs. Receptors were obtained from a man aged 18 to 30 in good health. Some clones in this sample may be carry-over from other donors' samples.

The chain carries TRBV29-1 and TRBJ2-3; 12 positions agree with TRBD2. The CDR3 loop spans 16 amino acids. Trimming at V came to 0 bases and at J to 5 bases, leaving 6 bases not matched to a gene. CDR1 is SQVTM, CDR2 ANQGSEA, per germline. CDR3 sequence (DNA): TGCAGCGTTGAAGAACTGACTAGCGGGAGTGGAGATACGCAGTATTTT. Translated: CSVEELTSGSGDTQYF.

The chain carries TRBV9 and TRBJ2-1, with D unclear. Germline V gene sequence: CDR1 SGDLS, CDR2 YYNGEE. The CDR3 totals 16 residues. V was cut by 6 bases and J by 7 bases, with 23 bases left in between. This CDR3 is CASTTYGLGLGNEQFF. CDR3 DNA sequence: TGTGCCAGCACCACTTACGGGCTAGGGCTTGGAAATGAGCAGTTCTTC.

On this clone itself: A read error may account for a junction end that differs from germline. The V gene is TRBV9, the J gene TRBJ2-7; D call uncertain. The germline V gene encodes CDR1 SGDLS and CDR2 YYNGEE. The CDR3 runs 8 residues. CDR3 in DNA: TGTGCCAGCAGCCCGGCCTCGTTC. Translating gives CASSPASF.

V is TRBV7-2 and J is TRBJ2-5, with TRBD2 identical over 7 bases. The CDR3 runs 14 residues. CDR1 SGHTA and CDR2 FQGNSA come from the germline V gene. Germline trimming cut 5 bases from V and 5 bases from J; bases unmatched to any gene: 8. This CDR3 is CASSPGLVRETQYF. DNA for the CDR3: TGTGCCAGCAGCCCTGGACTAGTTCGGGAGACCCAGTACTTC.

The chain employs TRBV7-6 and TRBJ2-1; 7 bases agree with TRBD1. There are 15 residues in the CDR3. Germline trimming cut 1 base from V and 7 bases from J; bases unmatched to any gene: 7. From germline, CDR1 is SGHVS and CDR2 FNYEAQ. CDR3 sequence: CASSLGWDSVNEQFF. The CDR3 DNA follows: TGTGCCAGCAGCTTAGGGTGGGACAGTGTGAATGAGCAGTTCTTC.

The chain carries TRBV9 and TRBJ2-7; the D gene could be TRBD1 or TRBD2 (5 bases each). Germline loops: CDR1 SGDLS, CDR2 YYNGEE. Deletions cut 0 bases from V and 3 bases from J, with 10 bases between. CDR3 length: 14 amino acids. The chain's CDR3 is CASSVDGAGYEQYF. The CDR3 DNA is TGTGCCAGCAGCGTAGACGGGGCTGGCTACGAGCAGTACTTC.

The V call is TRBV27, the J call TRBJ2-3; the D gene is possibly TRBD2 (5 bases). The CDR3 contains 13 residues. Germline CDR1 reads MNHEY; CDR2 reads SMNVEV (reference sequence). Trimming shortened V by 7 bases and J by 1 base, and 9 bases separated the two germline ends. The CDR3 DNA sequence: TGTGCCAGCACTACACTAGGCACAGATACGCAGTATTTT. Amino acids: CASTTLGTDTQYF.

The chain is built from TRBV4-3 and TRBJ2-5; tentatively, D is TRBD2 (6 bases). The germline gives CDR1 LGHNA, CDR2 YSLEER. Trimming shortened V by 1 base and J by 7 bases, and 10 bases separated the two germline ends. There are 13 residues in the CDR3. The CDR3 protein is CASSQGRGVTQYF. DNA for the CDR3: TGCGCCAGCAGCCAAGGTCGCGGGGTGACCCAGTACTTC.

V gene TRBV7-9 combines with J gene TRBJ1-4; perhaps TRBD1 as D (6 bases). The CDR3 has 15 residues. Trimming cost V 5 bases and J 7 bases, with 17 bases left between them. From germline, CDR1 is SEHNR and CDR2 FQNEAQ (reference sequence). The DNA of the CDR3 is TGTGCCAGCAGCCACAGACAGGACCTCCGTGAAAAACTGTTTTTT. It specifies CASSHRQDLREKLFF.

The chain joins TRBV27 to TRBJ2-7; maybe TRBD2 (6 bases). The CDR3 contains 13 residues. The germline gives CDR1 MNHEY, CDR2 SMNVEV (reference sequence). Trimming cost V 5 bases and J 5 bases, with 13 bases left between them. The CDR3, as DNA: TGTGCCAGCAGTACCTCTGGACTAAACGAGCAGTACTTC. It specifies CASSTSGLNEQYF.

The DNA of the CDR3 is TGTGCCAGCAGTGAAGTACTAGACAGGGGGGGGAAAAAACTGTTTTTT. Translated, it gives CASSEVLDRGGKKLFF. The chain combines TRBV2 with TRBJ1-4; 9 bases match TRBD1. This CDR3 is built from 16 residues. V gave up 1 base and J gave up 9 bases; unmatched junction bases: 9. Looked up from germline, CDR1 is SNHLY and CDR2 is FYNNEI.

In its sample, this clone was seen a few times. At the DNA level, this CDR3 is encoded by other sequences in the same sample as well. The CDR3 loop reads CSVRQPYGYTF. CDR3 sequence (DNA): TGCAGCGTGCGACAGCCCTATGGCTACACCTTC. The chain carries TRBV29-1 and TRBJ1-2; TRBD1 is a possible D gene (5 bases). The V end lost 6 bases, the J end lost 4 bases, and 9 bases lay between the germline ends. Germline CDR1 reads SQVTM; CDR2 reads ANQGSEA. The CDR3 is 11 amino acids.

V usage is TRBV4-1 and J usage is TRBJ2-2, with D possibly TRBD2 on 5 matching bases. This CDR3 is built from 14 residues. Trimming stripped 4 bases from V and 7 bases from J, with 13 bases between. The germline V gene has CDR1 MGHRA and CDR2 YSYEKL. The CDR3 region is CASSPLGNVGELFF. The CDR3 nucleotides are TGCGCCAGCAGCCCCCTCGGGAACGTCGGGGAGCTGTTTTTT.

This CDR3 is CASSSTLAGPNYEQYF. CDR3 coding DNA: TGCGCCAGCAGCTCCACTCTAGCGGGGCCCAACTACGAGCAGTACTTC. The chain carries TRBV4-1 and TRBJ2-7; 9 bases agree with TRBD2. Trimming removed 5 bases from V and 3 bases from J; junction bases left unmatched: 11. The V gene's germline CDR1 is MGHRA and CDR2 YSYEKL. This CDR3 contains 16 residues.